This T cell receptor (beta chain) was profiled in a study of early T cells in non-severe SARS-CoV-2 infection. Whole-study context: Bulk RNA from unsorted whole blood was sequenced; chains were unpaired.

Trimming took 3 bases from V and 3 from J, leaving 12 bases between them. CDR1 and CDR2 (germline): LGHDT, YNNKEL (reference sequence). CDR3 length equals 15 residues. Whole-study results and caveats: In VDJdb matching, anti-spike CD8 responses were favored while private and CD4 specificities went missing.

In its sample, this clonotype was seen many times. Antigen specificity is unknown. Researchers tagged individual cDNA molecules with unique molecular identifiers. TCRdb re-analysed the 5' RACE reads in MiXCR, keeping a single row per CDR3 protein. The data show about 39,000 distinct CDR3 sequences, 4.5% to 5% seen once. The chain employs TRBV3-1 and TRBJ1-5; D is uncertain. Sequenced: whole blood. This clonotype was obtained from an adult who was a healthcare worker with PCR-confirmed SARS-CoV-2 infection or an uninfected control (not recorded which). The CDR3 protein is CASSQTTGPNQPQHF. The DNA of the CDR3 is TGTGCCAGCAGCCAGACCACGGGCCCCAATCAGCCCCAGCATTTT. Full variable domain (missing parts from reference TRBV3-1 and TRBJ1-5): DTAVSQTPKYLVTQMGNDKSIKCEQNLGHDTMYWYKQDSKKFLKIMFSYNNKELIINETVPNRFSPKSPDKAHLNLHINSLELGDSAVYFCASSQTTGPNQPQHFGDGTRLSIL.